These 32 T cell receptor beta chains were all obtained from the same sample, sequenced in a study of CD8+CD57+ T cells in acquired aplastic anemia. TCR beta VDJ combinations and CDR3 sequences were profiled from genomic DNA. Each CDR3 protein gets one entry after TCRdb re-called the reads with MiXCR. The sample has around 64,000 distinct CDR3 sequences, over 45% seen once. The source material was sorted CD4+, CD8+, or CD8+CD57+ T cells (not recorded which) from PBMCs. All receptors derive from a human donor in good health, serving as a control.

This clonotype was observed at least ten times. V is TRBV5-1 and J is TRBJ2-2, with TRBD2 matching over 12 bases. CDR1 and CDR2 (germline): SGHRS, YFSETQ. This CDR3 spans 18 amino acids. With 2 bases clipped from V and 0 bases from J, the junction kept 5 bases outside the gene matches. CDR3 sequence: CASSLKLAGGSNTGELFF. CDR3 in DNA: TGCGCCAGCAGCTTAAAACTAGCGGGAGGATCGAACACCGGGGAGCTGTTTTTT.

This clonotype showed up many times. The CDR3 spells CASSSSGQGFYNEQFF. The CDR3 DNA is TGTGCCAGCAGCTCCTCGGGACAGGGTTTTTACAATGAGCAGTTCTTC. The gene calls are TRBV7-3 and TRBJ2-1; 9 bases line up with TRBD1. Germline V gene lookup returns CDR1 SGHTA and CDR2 FQGTGA. V lost 4 bases to trimming and J lost 4 bases; unmatched junction nucleotides: 8. The CDR3 contains 16 residues.

Points on this clonotype: Sequence at one end of the junction differs from germline and may be a read error. The rearrangement uses TRBV7-9 and TRBJ1-6, with D tentatively TRBD1 (6 bases). CDR1 and CDR2 from the germline V gene are SEHNR and FQNEAQ (reference sequence). The CDR3 length is 13 residues. The CDR3 DNA reads as TGTGCCAGCAGTGACGGGACAAATTCACCCTTCCACTTT. Amino acid sequence: CASSDGTNSPFHF.

In its sample, this clonotype was seen many times. The chain recombines TRBV11-3 with TRBJ2-2, with a weak D call TRBD1 (6 bases). The CDR3 covers 15 residues. CDR1 is SGHNT and CDR2 is YENEEA in the germline V gene. Trimming took off 6 bases at V and 6 bases at J, with 17 bases between the two ends. The CDR3 reads CASSSSTGPAGELFF. The CDR3 DNA reads TGTGCCAGCAGTTCATCAACAGGGCCCGCCGGGGAGCTGTTTTTT.

The gene calls are TRBV9 and TRBJ2-2; D is unclear. The CDR3 runs 10 residues. Germline assignment: CDR1 SGDLS and CDR2 YYNGEE. V lost 3 bases and J 6 bases, leaving 0 bases between the germline ends. The CDR3 loop is CASSAGELFF. The CDR3 DNA is TGTGCCAGCAGCGCCGGGGAGCTGTTTTTT.

This clonotype was observed many times. V usage is TRBV6-1 and J usage is TRBJ2-2; TRBD1 might be the D (6 bases). The CDR3 is made up of 16 amino acids. Germline-derived CDR1 and CDR2 are MNHNS and SASEGT. Trimming shortened V by 4 bases and J by 2 bases, and 14 bases separated the two germline ends. The CDR3 loop reads CASSADRIYNTGELFF. The CDR3 DNA follows: TGTGCCAGCAGTGCCGACAGGATTTACAACACCGGGGAGCTGTTTTTT.

A single count supports this clonotype. The V gene is TRBV2, the J gene TRBJ2-1; 8 bases match TRBD2. CDR3 size: 15 residues. Germline CDR1 and CDR2: SNHLY and FYNNEI. Trimming took 6 bases from V and 5 from J; bases not matched to a gene: 9. CDR3 sequence (DNA): TGTGCCAGCAGCTCAATAGCGGGACGGAACAATGAGCAGTTCTTC. This translates into CASSSIAGRNNEQFF.

The rearrangement links TRBV19 to TRBJ1-1; TRBD1 is a possible D gene (5 bases). With 3 bases removed from V and 0 bases from J, the gap between germline ends came to 11 bases. CDR1 is LNHDA and CDR2 is SQIVND in the germline V gene (reference sequence). The CDR3 is 15 amino acids. The CDR3 bases are TGTGCCAGTAGTATTCCGGGACGGATGAACACTGAAGCTTTCTTT. It codes for CASSIPGRMNTEAFF. The entire variable domain, with the rest obtained from reference TRBV19 and TRBJ1-1, is as follows: DGGITQSPKYLFRKEGQNVTLSCEQNLNHDAMYWYRQDPGQGLRLIYYSQIVNDFQKGDIAEGYSVSREKKESFPLTVTSAQKNPTAFYLCASSIPGRMNTEAFFGQGTRLTVV.

The chain links TRBV29-1 to TRBJ2-7; a weak D match, TRBD2 (6 bases). V shed 7 bases and J shed 4 bases, with 17 bases lying between them. The germline V gene has CDR1 SQVTM and CDR2 ANQGSEA. This CDR3 contains 13 residues. The CDR3 DNA follows: TGCAGCGCCGGGACTCCCGAGGGATACGAGCAGTACTTC. Its translation is CSAGTPEGYEQYF.

CDR3 coding DNA: TGTGCCAGCAGACTAGCGGGAGAGAAAGCAGATACGCAGTATTTT. Translation gives CASRLAGEKADTQYF. The rearrangement uses TRBV6-1 and TRBJ2-3, with TRBD2 matching 11 bases. Germline V gene data show CDR1 as MNHNS and CDR2 as SASEGT. Trimming removed 6 bases from V and 4 bases from J; junction bases left unmatched: 6. The CDR3 runs 15 residues.

This chain connects TRBV15 to TRBJ2-3; no clear D gene. The germline gives CDR1 LNHNV, CDR2 YYDKDF (reference sequence). The length of the CDR3 is 11 residues. With 8 bases removed from V and 6 bases from J, the gap between germline ends came to 9 bases. DNA for the CDR3: TGTGCCACCGGAATGGGGGATACGCAGTATTTT. This codes for CATGMGDTQYF. The full variable domain, its missing parts supplied by reference TRBV15 and TRBJ2-3, is DAMVIQNPRYQVTQFGKPVTLSCSQTLNHNVMYWYQQKSSQAPKLLFHYYDKDFNNEADTPDNFQSRRPNTSFCFLDIRSPGLGDTAMYLCATGMGDTQYFGPGTRLTVL.

This clonotype appeared many times. This chain joins TRBV3-1 and TRBJ1-1; weak D call: TRBD1 (6 bases). The germline gives CDR1 LGHDT, CDR2 YNNKEL (reference sequence). Trimming took off 3 bases at V and 9 bases at J, with 20 bases between the two ends. The CDR3 is 15 residues long. The CDR3 is CASSQVGAGREKAFF. The CDR3 region has the DNA TGTGCCAGCAGCCAGGTGGGGGCAGGGAGGGAGAAAGCTTTCTTT. The full variable domain, with the rest looked up from reference TRBV3-1 and TRBJ1-1, is DTAVSQTPKYLVTQMGNDKSIKCEQNLGHDTMYWYKQDSKKFLKIMFSYNNKELIINETVPNRFSPKSPDKAHLNLHINSLELGDSAVYFCASSQVGAGREKAFFGQGTRLTVV.

J is TRBJ2-1 and V is TRBV30; TRBD1 aligns across 7 bases. V lost 2 bases to trimming and J lost 0 bases; unmatched junction nucleotides: 4. Per germline, CDR1 GTSNPN and CDR2 SVGIG (reference sequence). CDR3 length: 15 amino acids. The CDR3 DNA follows: TGTGCCTGGAGTATACAGGGGCGCTCCTACAATGAGCAGTTCTTC. Translated: CAWSIQGRSYNEQFF.

This clonotype appeared a single time. The chain links TRBV2 to TRBJ2-7, with no clear D. CDR1 is SNHLY, CDR2 FYNNEI, per germline. The CDR3 contains 14 residues. V shed 2 bases and J shed 2 bases, with 10 bases lying between them. CDR3 sequence: CASSERPDPYEQYV. The CDR3 bases are TGTGCCAGCAGTGAAAGGCCGGACCCCTACGAGCAGTACGTC.

This clonotype was observed a few times. CDR3 DNA: TGTGCCAGTATGCAGGGAGGATCCTATGGCTACACCTTC. Protein sequence: CASMQGGSYGYTF. The rearrangement joins TRBV19 to TRBJ1-2, with D possibly being TRBD1 (5 bases). CDR1 and CDR2 from the germline V gene are LNHDA and SQIVND (reference sequence). The ends were cut back, 7 bases at V and 4 bases at J, with 13 bases in the middle. The CDR3 is 13 amino acids.

This clonotype has at least ten counts. The chain recombines TRBV6-1 with TRBJ1-6; D not certain. Germline CDR1 and CDR2: MNHNS and SASEGT. Trimming pared 2 bases from V and 7 bases from J, leaving 6 bases between. The CDR3 sequence is 13 residues long. The CDR3 is CASSEPMNSPLHF. The CDR3 DNA reads as TGTGCCAGCAGTGAACCCATGAATTCACCCCTCCACTTT.

The chain employs TRBV2 and TRBJ1-4; D not certain. The V gene's germline CDR1 is SNHLY and CDR2 FYNNEI. This CDR3 contains 15 residues. V lost 7 bases to trimming and J lost 0 bases, with 12 bases between them. The CDR3: CASKFRSATNEKLFF. The CDR3 region has the DNA TGTGCCAGCAAGTTCCGGAGTGCAACTAATGAAAAACTGTTTTTT.

This clonotype was detected many times. V usage is TRBV20-1 and J usage is TRBJ2-2, with 8 bases identical to TRBD1. The CDR3 runs to 20 residues. The V segment lost 4 bases and the J segment 0 bases; nucleotides outside the gene matches: 19. Germline loops: CDR1 DFQATT, CDR2 SNEGSKA (reference sequence). The CDR3 is CSAILSMPGVGQANTGELFF. Written as DNA, the CDR3 is TGCAGTGCTATTCTAAGCATGCCCGGAGTGGGACAGGCGAACACCGGGGAGCTGTTTTTT.

By frequency in the sample, this clonotype is medium-sized. This sequence joins TRBV24-1 and TRBJ2-7; tentative D call: TRBD2 (5 bases). The V gene's germline CDR1 is KGHDR and CDR2 SFDVKD. Trimming stripped 7 bases from V and 4 bases from J, with 13 bases between. The CDR3 spans 13 residues. DNA of the CDR3: TGTGCCACCAGCCAACCTGGAGGATACGAGCAGTACTTC. Translating it yields CATSQPGGYEQYF.

V is TRBV7-2 and J is TRBJ1-6, with a tentative D call TRBD1 (6 bases). This CDR3 spans 15 amino acids. Germline loops: CDR1 SGHTA, CDR2 FQGNSA. With 1 base removed from V and 15 bases from J, the gap between germline ends came to 19 bases. The CDR3 protein is CASSLVTGLDQFLHF. The DNA of the CDR3 is TGTGCCAGCAGCTTAGTGACAGGCCTTGATCAGTTCCTCCACTTT.

The chain uses TRBV10-1 and TRBJ2-7, with 10 positions matching TRBD2. From germline, CDR1 is WNHNN and CDR2 SYGVQD (reference sequence). The trim removed 4 bases at V and 1 base at J, leaving 10 bases unmatched. The CDR3 has 17 residues. The CDR3 protein is CASSGVNLAGESYEQYF. The DNA of the CDR3 is TGCGCCAGCAGTGGAGTAAACCTAGCGGGAGAGTCCTACGAGCAGTACTTC.

This clonotype was counted many times. The chain links TRBV6-1 to TRBJ1-2; no definite D call. The CDR3 has 13 residues. Trimming stripped 6 bases from V and 3 bases from J, with 11 bases between. Looked up from germline, CDR1 is MNHNS and CDR2 is SASEGT. The CDR3 DNA follows: TGTGCCAGCAGCTCAAGCTATCACTATGGCTACACCTTC. Its protein product is CASSSSYHYGYTF.

V gene TRBV7-3 combines with J gene TRBJ2-1, with TRBD1 matching over 7 bases. V dropped 5 bases and J dropped 8; count of bases not matched to a gene: 12. The CDR3 loop spans 15 amino acids. The germline CDR1 and CDR2 sequences are SGHTA and FQGTGA. This chain's CDR3 is CASSPTQTGMDEQFF. The CDR3 nucleotides are TGTGCCAGCAGCCCGACCCAGACAGGGATGGATGAGCAGTTCTTC.

This chain links TRBV20-1 with TRBJ2-1; the match to TRBD2 covers 9 bases. Germline-derived CDR1 and CDR2 are DFQATT and SNEGSKA (reference sequence). Unmatched junction bases numbered 6, after V lost 5 bases and J lost 4 bases. The CDR3 has 14 amino acids. DNA of the CDR3: TGCAGTGCTCGAGCGGGAGGACGATACAATGAGCAGTTCTTC. It codes for CSARAGGRYNEQFF.

The V and J genes are TRBV2 and TRBJ2-7; D gene uncertain. The CDR3 has 14 residues. V was shortened by 5 bases and J by 2 bases, with 13 bases between the two germline ends. CDR1 SNHLY and CDR2 FYNNEI come from the germline V gene. The chain's CDR3 is CASSPDLGAYEQYF. Written as DNA, the CDR3 is TGTGCCAGCAGTCCGGACCTTGGGGCCTACGAGCAGTACTTC.

J is TRBJ2-5 and V is TRBV11-2; D unresolved. With 0 bases removed from V and 4 bases from J, the gap between germline ends came to 6 bases. This CDR3 spans 13 amino acids. Germline V lookup: CDR1 SGHAT, CDR2 FQNNGV. The CDR3 reads CASSLEGRETQYF. In DNA form, the CDR3 reads TGTGCCAGCAGCTTAGAAGGAAGAGAGACCCAGTACTTC.

In its sample, this clonotype is medium-sized. This sequence joins TRBV25-1 and TRBJ2-3; D gene ambiguous. The CDR3 has 12 residues. Germline CDR1 reads MGHDK; CDR2 reads SYGVNS. The V end was cut by 9 bases, the J end by 4 bases, with 11 bases between. The CDR3 region has the DNA TGTGCCAGTACCTCTTGGGCAGATACGCAGTATTTT. It yields the protein CASTSWADTQYF.

By sample share, this clonotype is medium-sized. The chain uses TRBV24-1 and TRBJ2-7; D is unclear. CDR1 is KGHDR, CDR2 SFDVKD, per germline. V was clipped by 0 bases and J by 6 bases, with 2 bases between them. The CDR3 consists of 11 residues. The CDR3 reads CATSDLLEQYF. CDR3 DNA sequence: TGTGCCACCAGTGATTTGCTCGAGCAGTACTTC.

Comments on this clonotype: A read error is possible here, since a much larger clone lies one base away. The CDR3 protein is CASSPDGGNGYTF. CDR3 DNA: TGTGCCAGCTCACCAGACGGGGGGAATGGCTACACCTTC. The chain joins TRBV24-1 to TRBJ1-2; possibly TRBD1 for D (5 bases). The CDR3 runs to 13 residues. The V and J ends lost 11 bases and 6 bases respectively, with 18 bases between them. The germline CDR1 and CDR2 sequences are KGHDR and SFDVKD.

This clonotype was counted many times. The chain carries TRBV27 and TRBJ2-3; D might be TRBD1 (6 bases). Germline values: CDR1 MNHEY, CDR2 SMNVEV (reference sequence). CDR3 length equals 14 residues. Between the trimmed V and J ends, which lost 4 bases and 2 bases, there was a span of 10 bases. DNA for the CDR3: TGTGCCAGCAGTTCAGGACAGTCCACAGATACGCAGTATTTT. It yields the protein CASSSGQSTDTQYF.

This clonotype has at least ten counts. The chain uses TRBV6-1 and TRBJ1-1; D possibly corresponds to TRBD1 (5 bases). The CDR3 sequence is 15 residues long. V lost 7 bases and J lost 1, with 16 bases in between. The V gene's germline CDR1 is MNHNS and CDR2 SASEGT. CDR3: CASTLRGVWNTEAFF. The DNA for the CDR3 is TGTGCCAGCACCCTCAGAGGGGTTTGGAACACTGAAGCTTTCTTT.

The rearrangement uses TRBV20-1 and TRBJ2-7; 14 bases fit TRBD2. CDR1 and CDR2 from the germline V gene are DFQATT and SNEGSKA (reference sequence). The CDR3 is 14 amino acids. The V segment lost 4 bases and the J segment 5 bases; nucleotides outside the gene matches: 4. The CDR3 sequence is CSAKGTSGRNEQYF. The DNA for the CDR3 is TGCAGTGCTAAGGGGACTAGCGGGAGAAACGAGCAGTACTTC.